These 20 T cell receptor beta chains came from one sample sequenced in a study of somatic mutations in cytotoxic T cells in rheumatoid arthritis. Sequencing was performed with immunoSEQ multiplex PCR; in TCRdb, only in-frame clones are kept and a portion is missing. The table has some 9,300 clones, approximately 90% seen once. The sequencing sample was made of CD8+ T cells sorted from blood. The origin of the receptors is a woman between 18 and 29 years old with rheumatoid arthritis.

The J gene is TRBJ1-6, the V gene TRBV7-9, with D possibly TRBD1 on 5 matching bases. This CDR3 has 15 amino acids. Deletions cut 4 bases from V and 6 bases from J, with 13 bases between. Germline CDR1 and CDR2: SEHNR and FQNEAQ (reference sequence). The chain's CDR3 is CASSSSRQTNSPLHF. DNA for the CDR3: TGTGCCAGCAGCTCGTCACGACAGACTAATTCACCCCTCCACTTT.

The chain joins TRBV19 to TRBJ1-2; 9 bases are a match to TRBD1. This CDR3 spans 12 amino acids. Germline V lookup: CDR1 LNHDA, CDR2 SQIVND (reference sequence). Trimming cost V 6 bases and J 5 bases; bases outside gene matches: 1. The DNA of the CDR3 is TGTGCCAGTAGGACAGGGGGATATGGCTACACCTTC. It translates to CASRTGGYGYTF.

This clone has just one count. The rearrangement uses TRBV1 and TRBJ2-7; TRBD2 was called by the table and not checked on the DNA. TRBV1 is a listed pseudogene. This CDR3 has 18 residues. The CDR3 nucleotides read TGCACCAGCAGCCAGGGGGACAGGGTACTAGCGGGGGACTACGAGCAGTACTTC. Protein sequence: CTSSQGDRVLAGDYEQYF.

This sequence joins TRBV15 and TRBJ2-1, with D maybe TRBD2 (6 bases). This CDR3 comprises 15 residues. The germline V gene encodes CDR1 LNHNV and CDR2 YYDKDF (reference sequence). V dropped 1 base and J dropped 8 bases, with 15 bases sitting between them. In nucleotides, the CDR3 is TGTGCCACCAGCAGAGGACGGAGGGGAGTCGATGAGCAGTTCTTC. Translating gives CATSRGRRGVDEQFF. Full variable domain (missing parts from reference TRBV15 and TRBJ2-1): DAMVIQNPRYQVTQFGKPVTLSCSQTLNHNVMYWYQQKSSQAPKLLFHYYDKDFNNEADTPDNFQSRRPNTSFCFLDIRSPGLGDTAMYLCATSRGRRGVDEQFFGPGTRLTVL.

V gene TRBV6-4 combines with J gene TRBJ2-1, with D tentatively TRBD2 (7 bases). The CDR3 has 15 residues. With 0 bases removed from V and 5 bases from J, the gap between germline ends came to 11 bases. Germline V gene sequence: CDR1 MRHNA, CDR2 SNTAGT. As DNA, the CDR3 is TGTGCCAGCAGTGACTCTGGGGGGGGGCACAATGAGCAGTTCTTC. Amino acid sequence: CASSDSGGGHNEQFF.

V is TRBV5-6 and J is TRBJ1-1; D is uncertain. There are 12 residues in the CDR3. Trimming took off 1 base at V and 8 bases at J, with 9 bases between the two ends. Germline V gene data show CDR1 as SGHDT and CDR2 as YYEEEE. This CDR3 reads CASSLSTGEAFF. The CDR3 coding sequence is TGTGCCAGCAGCTTGTCGACTGGGGAAGCTTTCTTT.

The gene calls are TRBV13 and TRBJ2-3; 13 bases map to TRBD2. V was pared by 4 bases and J by 2 bases, with 3 bases of the junction left unmatched. Germline loops: CDR1 PRHDT, CDR2 FYEKMQ (reference sequence). There are 16 residues in the CDR3. Here the CDR3 DNA reads TGTGCCAGCAGCTCAGGGACTAGCGGGATCACAGATACGCAGTATTTT. Translating gives CASSSGTSGITDTQYF.

The gene calls are TRBV13 and TRBJ1-2; D is undetermined. This CDR3 contains 15 residues. The germline V gene encodes CDR1 PRHDT and CDR2 FYEKMQ (reference sequence). Trimming removed 5 bases from V and 2 bases from J, with 15 bases in between. CDR3 protein: CASSPRGQVNYGYTF. The CDR3 bases are TGTGCCAGCAGCCCAAGAGGGCAGGTAAACTATGGCTACACCTTC.

The V call is TRBV10-3, the J call TRBJ2-1; no clear D. Trimming cost V 2 bases and J 7 bases, with 9 bases left between them. CDR1 is ENHRY, CDR2 SYGVKD, per germline. This CDR3 spans 13 amino acids. This chain's CDR3 is CAISEANKNEQFF. CDR3 bases: TGTGCCATCAGTGAGGCGAATAAAAATGAGCAGTTCTTC.

V and J are TRBV9 and TRBJ2-3, with 12 bases matching TRBD2. CDR1 and CDR2 from the germline V gene are SGDLS and YYNGEE. The CDR3 loop spans 15 amino acids. Losses at the gene ends were 3 bases for V and 4 bases for J; bases not matched to a gene: 3. The CDR3 nucleotides read TGTGCCAGCAGCGCTAGCGGGGGGGCCTCAGATACGCAGTATTTT. This encodes CASSASGGASDTQYF.

The chain is built from TRBV19 and TRBJ2-1; 7 nucleotides align to TRBD2. Germline V gives CDR1 LNHDA, CDR2 SQIVND (reference sequence). V gave up 4 bases and J gave up 1 base; unmatched junction bases: 4. CDR3 size: 15 residues. The CDR3 reads CASSTASGSYNEQFF. The CDR3 nucleotides are TGTGCCAGTAGTACCGCTAGCGGATCCTACAATGAGCAGTTCTTC.

The J gene is TRBJ2-3, the V gene TRBV9, with D perhaps matching TRBD1 (5 bases). This CDR3 region has 13 residues. V lost 1 base to trimming and J lost 6 bases, with 9 bases between them. The germline CDR1 and CDR2 sequences are SGDLS and YYNGEE. The CDR3 DNA follows: TGTGCCAGCAGCGTAAATGGGGCGGATACGCAGTATTTT. As protein: CASSVNGADTQYF.

V usage is TRBV4-1 and J usage is TRBJ2-4; a possible D gene is TRBD1 (6 bases). Deletions cut 5 bases from V and 8 bases from J, with 16 bases between. Germline CDR1 is MGHRA and CDR2 is YSYEKL. This CDR3 spans 14 amino acids. For the CDR3, the DNA is TGCGCCAGCAGCTGGACAGAAGGTGGATACATTCAGTACTTC. This gives the protein CASSWTEGGYIQYF.

The J gene is TRBJ1-2, the V gene TRBV27; D is undetermined. The CDR3 covers 13 residues. CDR1 is MNHEY and CDR2 is SMNVEV in the germline V gene (reference sequence). Trimming removed 3 bases at V and 8 bases at J, with 13 bases between. This CDR3 is CASSFPTGWGYTF. The CDR3 coding sequence is TGTGCCAGCAGTTTCCCGACCGGGTGGGGCTACACCTTC.

The V call is TRBV6-5, the J call TRBJ2-7; TRBD2 might be the D (7 bases). Germline V gene sequence: CDR1 MNHEY, CDR2 SVGAGI. The V and J ends lost 4 bases and 4 bases respectively, with 20 bases between them. The length of the CDR3 is 16 residues. CDR3 sequence reads: CASSWGGGTKGYEQYF. The DNA of the CDR3 is TGTGCCAGCAGTTGGGGAGGGGGGACTAAGGGATACGAGCAGTACTTC.

The J gene is TRBJ1-2, the V gene TRBV15; D not resolved. This CDR3 is 13 amino acids long. V lost 5 bases, J lost 4 bases, and 11 bases lay in between. CDR1 is LNHNV, CDR2 YYDKDF, per germline (reference sequence). CDR3 loop: CATSGVAFYGYTF. CDR3 DNA: TGTGCCACCAGCGGTGTGGCATTCTATGGCTACACCTTC.

The chain couples TRBV19 to TRBJ1-4; the match to TRBD1 covers 8 bases. The CDR3 covers 17 residues. The germline CDR1 and CDR2 sequences are LNHDA and SQIVND (reference sequence). V was clipped by 5 bases and J by 7 bases; unmatched bases: 15. Here the CDR3 reads CASSPRTGWDLVEKLFF. CDR3 in DNA: TGTGCCAGTAGTCCCCGGACAGGGTGGGATCTGGTTGAAAAACTGTTTTTT. Full variable domain (missing parts from reference TRBV19 and TRBJ1-4): DGGITQSPKYLFRKEGQNVTLSCEQNLNHDAMYWYRQDPGQGLRLIYYSQIVNDFQKGDIAEGYSVSREKKESFPLTVTSAQKNPTAFYLCASSPRTGWDLVEKLFFGSGTQLSVL.

The chain has TRBV29-1 and TRBJ2-3; maybe TRBD2 (6 bases). With 0 bases removed from V and 4 bases from J, the gap between germline ends came to 14 bases. Per the germline V gene, CDR1 is SQVTM and CDR2 is ANQGSEA. CDR3 length: 15 residues. CDR3 DNA sequence: TGCAGCGTTGAAGATCGCGGGGCTGAGGCAGATACGCAGTATTTT. It encodes CSVEDRGAEADTQYF.

J is TRBJ2-5 and V is TRBV27; possible D gene TRBD1, 6 bases. Germline V gene sequence: CDR1 MNHEY, CDR2 SMNVEV (reference sequence). V was cut by 11 bases and J by 7 bases, with 17 bases left in between. This CDR3 comprises 12 residues. The CDR3 nucleotides are TGTGCCGCGAGGGGGATCGGTGGGACCCAGTACTTC. Translating it yields CAARGIGGTQYF.

This rearrangement joins TRBV6-6 to TRBJ2-1; 7 bases are shared with TRBD1. CDR1 is MNHNY, CDR2 SVGAGI, per germline (reference sequence). The CDR3 consists of 13 residues. Trimming removed 11 bases from V and 8 bases from J; junction bases left unmatched: 12. The CDR3 reads CAVQGTEWDEQFF. Here the CDR3 DNA reads TGTGCCGTACAGGGGACGGAGTGGGATGAGCAGTTCTTC.